A selection of T cell receptor beta chains follows, all from one sample in a study of blood T cell repertoires in COVID-19. The method was immunoSEQ multiplex PCR; TCRdb's version includes in-frame clones alone and lacks a portion of them. Among under 450,000 clones listed, about 91% were seen once. Sequencing was done on a sample of peripheral blood. These receptors came from a woman in her forties or fifties with COVID-19, enrolled during active disease. Each CDR3 is given with its conserved first and last residue. The D gene is left open where the match is weak. The size field is filled for only some rows; it gives once, few, many or a size class.

>TRBJ2-1|TRBV7-9|-|-
CASSLGRIEYNEQFF
TGTGCCAGCAGCTTAGGGAGGATTGAATACAATGAGCAGTTCTTC
>TRBJ1-5|TRBV12-3/TRBV12-4|-|-
CASRLSADQPQHF
TGTGCCAGCAGATTATCAGCGGATCAGCCCCAGCATTTT
>TRBJ2-5|TRBV7-2|TRBD1|-
CASSTRQGSRQTQYF
TGTGCCAGCAGCACAAGACAGGGGAGTAGGCAGACCCAGTACTTC
>TRBJ2-2|TRBV2|-|-
CASRGTREAGELFF
TGTGCCAGCAGGGGCACCAGGGAGGCCGGGGAGCTGTTTTTT
>TRBJ1-4|TRBV14|-|-
CASSQIAASGNKGSKKLFF
TGTGCCAGCAGCCAAATTGCTGCGTCCGGGAACAAGGGATCAAAAAAACTGTTTTTT
>TRBJ2-7|TRBV2|TRBD2|-
CASSLGTSGTAYEQYF
TGTGCCAGCAGTCTAGGGACTAGCGGGACCGCCTACGAGCAGTACTTC
>TRBJ2-7|TRBV5-4|TRBD2|-
CASSLRTSSYEQYF
TGTGCCAGCAGCTTGAGGACTAGCTCCTACGAGCAGTACTTC
>TRBJ1-5|TRBV19|TRBD1|-
CASSEGQRYQPQHF
TGTGCCAGTAGTGAGGGACAGAGGTATCAGCCCCAGCATTTT
>TRBJ2-3|TRBV4-1|TRBD2|once
CASSQVPFLAVLTDTQYF
TGCGCCAGCAGCCAAGTCCCTTTCCTAGCGGTACTCACAGATACGCAGTATTTT
>TRBJ2-2|TRBV11-3|-|-
CASSLKWSTGELFF
TGTGCCAGCAGCTTAAAATGGAGCACCGGGGAGCTGTTTTTT
>TRBJ2-7|TRBV28|TRBD1|-
CASSLSGGLRYEQYF
TGTGCCAGCAGTTTATCAGGGGGCCTACGCTACGAGCAGTACTTC
>TRBJ2-3|TRBV5-1|-|-
CASSFSQGDTQYF
TGCGCCAGCAGCTTCTCCCAGGGGGATACGCAGTATTTT
>TRBJ1-2|TRBV20-1|-|-
CSARVQEGYTF
TGCAGTGCTAGAGTGCAGGAAGGCTACACCTTC
>TRBJ2-2|TRBV30|-|-
CAWTVGGELFF
TGTGCCTGGACGGTTGGCGGGGAGCTGTTTTTT
>TRBJ1-2|TRBV5-1|-|once
CASSLGGLTNYGYTF
TGCGCCAGCAGCTTGGGCGGGCTAACTAACTATGGCTACACCTTC
>TRBJ2-3|TRBV7-9|-|-
CASSPVGRTDTQYF
TGTGCCAGCAGCCCCGTGGGGAGGACAGATACGCAGTATTTT
>TRBJ2-2|TRBV7-2|-|many
CASSLLVAGELFF
TGTGCCAGCAGCTTATTAGTAGCCGGGGAGCTGTTTTTT
>TRBJ1-4|TRBV7-9|-|-
CASSFERTANEKLFF
TGTGCCAGCAGCTTTGAGAGGACAGCTAATGAAAAACTGTTTTTT
>TRBJ1-1|TRBV5-8|-|-
CASSLGQKLEAFF
TGTGCCAGCAGCTTGGGACAGAAGCTAGAAGCTTTCTTT